These T cell receptor beta chains were read from a single sample in a study of cytomegalovirus exposure and HLA in healthy donors. Profiled with immunoSEQ multiplex PCR; TCRdb holds only in-frame clones, not every one. The sample shows some 220,000 clones, 75% to 95% of them seen only once. Sequenced sample: PBMCs. The receptors were gathered from a woman aged 18-29 years in good health and CMV-seronegative. CDR3s include the opening cysteine and the closing phenylalanine or tryptophan. A D gene is named only where the DNA matches it firmly.

V: TRBV30
length: 15
J: TRBJ1-2
D: TRBD1
DNA: TGTGCCTGGAGGCGTCAGGGGGTAACCGACTATGGCTACACCTTC
CDR3: CAWRRQGVTDYGYTF

V: TRBV5-4
length: 13
J: TRBJ2-7
D: .
DNA: TGTGCCAGCAGCCTTACAGGGAACTACGAGCAGTACTTC
CDR3: CASSLTGNYEQYF

V: TRBV27
length: 15
J: TRBJ2-7
D: .
DNA: TGTGCCAGCAGTTTGGGTGTGGCAGGGTACCACGAGCAGTACTTC
CDR3: CASSLGVAGYHEQYF

V: TRBV5-1
length: 15
J: TRBJ2-3
D: .
DNA: TGCGCCAGCAGCTTGCGAGGGCTGGGCGCAGATACGCAGTATTTT
CDR3: CASSLRGLGADTQYF

V: TRBV5-4
length: 15
J: TRBJ1-4
D: .
DNA: TGTGCCAGCAGCTATCAGGGTTCAACTAATGAAAAACTGTTTTTT
CDR3: CASSYQGSTNEKLFF

V: TRBV30
length: 15
J: TRBJ2-3
D: TRBD2
DNA: TGTGCCTGGAGTTCACAGGGCGGGGGGACAGATACGCAGTATTTT
CDR3: CAWSSQGGGTDTQYF

V: TRBV5-1
length: 12
J: TRBJ2-7
D: .
DNA: TGCGCCAGCAGCCCACAGGGTTACGAGCAGTACTTC
CDR3: CASSPQGYEQYF

V: TRBV2
length: 15
J: TRBJ2-3
D: TRBD1
DNA: TGTGCCAGCAGTGAAGCGACAGGGGTCACAGATACGCAGTATTTT
CDR3: CASSEATGVTDTQYF

V: TRBV27
length: 12
J: TRBJ2-5
D: .
DNA: TGTGCCAGCAGCCTCCGCGGAGAGACCCAGTACTTC
CDR3: CASSLRGETQYF

V: TRBV7-2
length: 16
J: TRBJ2-1
D: TRBD2
DNA: TGTGCCAGCAGCCCTGGGACTAGCGGGTACTACAATGAGCAGTTCTTC
CDR3: CASSPGTSGYYNEQFF

V: TRBV11-2
length: 15
J: TRBJ2-7
D: .
DNA: TGTGCCAGCAGCTTCCTTAGCCCAGCATCTTACGAGCAGTACTTC
CDR3: CASSFLSPASYEQYF

V: TRBV28
length: 14
J: TRBJ1-2
D: .
DNA: TGTGCCAGCTCCCTTGAGGATCCGACCTATGGCTACACCTTC
CDR3: CASSLEDPTYGYTF

V: TRBV19
length: 16
J: TRBJ1-1
D: TRBD1
DNA: TGTGCCAGTAGCATTCGACAGGGGGCTGTGAACACTGAAGCTTTCTTT
CDR3: CASSIRQGAVNTEAFF

V: TRBV15
length: 16
J: TRBJ1-1
D: TRBD1
DNA: TGTGCCACCAGCAGGCCGGGACAGGGGGATGGTACTGAAGCTTTCTTT
CDR3: CATSRPGQGDGTEAFF

V: TRBV13
length: 16
J: TRBJ2-2
D: TRBD2
DNA: TGTGCCAGCAGCTTAGGCCTAGCGGGACTTACCGGGGAGCTGTTTTTT
CDR3: CASSLGLAGLTGELFF